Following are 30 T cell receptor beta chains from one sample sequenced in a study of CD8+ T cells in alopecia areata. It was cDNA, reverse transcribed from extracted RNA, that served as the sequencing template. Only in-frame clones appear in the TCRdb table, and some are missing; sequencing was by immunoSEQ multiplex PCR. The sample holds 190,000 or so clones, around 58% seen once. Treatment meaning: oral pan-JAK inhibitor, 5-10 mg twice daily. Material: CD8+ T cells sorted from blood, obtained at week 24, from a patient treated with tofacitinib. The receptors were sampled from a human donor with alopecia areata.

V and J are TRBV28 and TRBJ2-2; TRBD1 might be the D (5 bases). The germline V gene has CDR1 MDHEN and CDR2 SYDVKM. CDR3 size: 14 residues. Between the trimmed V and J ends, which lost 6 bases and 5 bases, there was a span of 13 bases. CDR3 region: CASRNRKITGELFF. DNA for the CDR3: TGTGCCAGCAGGAACAGGAAGATTACCGGGGAGCTGTTTTTT.

The CDR3: CSVRGGATGESGYTF. The CDR3 coding sequence is TGCAGCGTCCGAGGAGGGGCGACAGGGGAGAGTGGCTACACCTTC. The J gene is TRBJ1-2, the V gene TRBV29-1; 8 bases match TRBD1. Germline trimming cut 6 bases from V and 7 bases from J; bases unmatched to any gene: 16. Germline CDR1 SQVTM, CDR2 ANQGSEA. The CDR3 contains 15 residues.

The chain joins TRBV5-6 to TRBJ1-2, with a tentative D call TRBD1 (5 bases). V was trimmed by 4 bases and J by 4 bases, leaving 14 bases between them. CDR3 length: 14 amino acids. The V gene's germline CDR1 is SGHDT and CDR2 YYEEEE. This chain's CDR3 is CASSAGTSLYGYTF. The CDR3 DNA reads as TGTGCCAGCAGCGCCGGGACCAGCCTCTATGGCTACACCTTC.

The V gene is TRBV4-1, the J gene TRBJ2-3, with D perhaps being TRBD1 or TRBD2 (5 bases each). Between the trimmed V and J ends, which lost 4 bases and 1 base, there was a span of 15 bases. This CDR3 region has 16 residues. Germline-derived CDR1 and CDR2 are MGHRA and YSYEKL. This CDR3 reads CASSPEYGAGTDTQYF. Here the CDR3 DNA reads TGCGCCAGCAGCCCCGAGTACGGGGCCGGCACAGATACGCAGTATTTT.

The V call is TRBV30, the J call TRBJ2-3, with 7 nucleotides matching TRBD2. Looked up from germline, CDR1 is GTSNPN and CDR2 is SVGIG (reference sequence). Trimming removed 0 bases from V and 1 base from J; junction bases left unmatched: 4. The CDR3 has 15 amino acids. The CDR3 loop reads CAWSVGAGGTDTQYF. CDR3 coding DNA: TGTGCCTGGAGTGTAGGGGCGGGGGGCACAGATACGCAGTATTTT.

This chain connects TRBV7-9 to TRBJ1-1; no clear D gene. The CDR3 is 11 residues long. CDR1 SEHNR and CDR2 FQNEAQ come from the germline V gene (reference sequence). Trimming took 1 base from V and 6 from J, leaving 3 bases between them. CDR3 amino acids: CASSLGSEAFF. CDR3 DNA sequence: TGTGCCAGCAGCTTAGGCTCTGAAGCTTTCTTT.

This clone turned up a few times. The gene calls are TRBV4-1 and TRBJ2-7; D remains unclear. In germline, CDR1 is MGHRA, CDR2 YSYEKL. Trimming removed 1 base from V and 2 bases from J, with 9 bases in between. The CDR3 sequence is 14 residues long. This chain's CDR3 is CASSQVTRAYEQYF. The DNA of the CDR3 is TGCGCCAGCAGCCAAGTAACAAGGGCCTACGAGCAGTACTTC.

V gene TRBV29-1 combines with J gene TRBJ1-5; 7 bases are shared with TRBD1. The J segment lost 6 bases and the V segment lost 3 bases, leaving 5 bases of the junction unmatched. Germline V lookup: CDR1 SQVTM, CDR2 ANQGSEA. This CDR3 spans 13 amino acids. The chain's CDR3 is CSVDTGESQPQHF. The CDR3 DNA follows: TGCAGCGTTGATACAGGGGAGAGTCAGCCCCAGCATTTT.

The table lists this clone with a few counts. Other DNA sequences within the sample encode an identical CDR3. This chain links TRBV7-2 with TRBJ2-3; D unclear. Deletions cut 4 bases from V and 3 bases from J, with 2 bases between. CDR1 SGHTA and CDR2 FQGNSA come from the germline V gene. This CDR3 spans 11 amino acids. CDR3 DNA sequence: TGTGCCAGCAGCTATACAGATACGCAGTATTTT. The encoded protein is CASSYTDTQYF.

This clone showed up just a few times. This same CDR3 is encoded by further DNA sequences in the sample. CDR3 coding DNA: TGTGCCAGCAGTGGGATTAGGCTCGCGGGGGGGCGGGATGAGCAGTTCTTC. Amino acid sequence: CASSGIRLAGGRDEQFF. The chain is built from TRBV2 and TRBJ2-1; 9 bases match TRBD2. The germline gives CDR1 SNHLY, CDR2 FYNNEI. V lost 4 bases to trimming and J lost 8 bases; unmatched junction nucleotides: 15. There are 17 residues in the CDR3.

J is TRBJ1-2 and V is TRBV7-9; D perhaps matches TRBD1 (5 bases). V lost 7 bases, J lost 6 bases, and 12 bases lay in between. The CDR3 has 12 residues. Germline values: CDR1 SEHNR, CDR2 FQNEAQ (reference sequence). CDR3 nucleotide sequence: TGTGCCAGCACAGCAGGGATACATGGCTACACCTTC. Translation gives CASTAGIHGYTF.

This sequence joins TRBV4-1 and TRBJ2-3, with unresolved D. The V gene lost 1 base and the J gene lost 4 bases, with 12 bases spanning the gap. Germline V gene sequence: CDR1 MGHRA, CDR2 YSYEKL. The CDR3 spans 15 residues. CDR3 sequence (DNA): TGCGCCAGCAGCCAAGGATGGCCTGCCCCAGATACGCAGTATTTT. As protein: CASSQGWPAPDTQYF.

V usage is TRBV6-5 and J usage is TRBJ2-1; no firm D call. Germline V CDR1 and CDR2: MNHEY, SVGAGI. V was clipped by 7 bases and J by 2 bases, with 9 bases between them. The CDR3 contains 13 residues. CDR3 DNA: TGTGCCAGCACTCTAGGGCCCTACAATGAGCAGTTCTTC. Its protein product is CASTLGPYNEQFF.

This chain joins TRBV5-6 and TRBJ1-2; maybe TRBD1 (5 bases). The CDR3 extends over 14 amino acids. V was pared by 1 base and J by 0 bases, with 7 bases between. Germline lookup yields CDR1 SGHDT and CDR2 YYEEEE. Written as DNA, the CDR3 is TGTGCCAGCAGCTTGCCGACAGCTAACTATGGCTACACCTTC. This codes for CASSLPTANYGYTF.

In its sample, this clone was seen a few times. The CDR3 nucleotides read TGTGCCAGCAGTGACTCGATCTCAGGGGGCGGCACAGATACGCAGTATTTT. It translates to CASSDSISGGGTDTQYF. The chain employs TRBV6-4 and TRBJ2-3; TRBD1 matches at 8 bases. Trimming took 0 bases from V and 1 from J; bases not matched to a gene: 6. CDR3 length: 17 amino acids. CDR1 MRHNA and CDR2 SNTAGT come from the germline V gene.

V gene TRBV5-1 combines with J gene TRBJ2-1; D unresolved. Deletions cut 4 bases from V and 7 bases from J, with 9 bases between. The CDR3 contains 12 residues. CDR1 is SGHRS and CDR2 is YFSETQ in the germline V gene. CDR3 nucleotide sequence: TGCGCCAGCAGCCAGGATCGGAATGAGCAGTTCTTC. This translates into CASSQDRNEQFF.

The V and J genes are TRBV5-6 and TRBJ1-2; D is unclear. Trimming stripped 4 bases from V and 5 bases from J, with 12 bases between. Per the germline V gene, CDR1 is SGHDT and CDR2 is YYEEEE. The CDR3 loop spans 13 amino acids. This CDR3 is CASSPEVRYGYTF. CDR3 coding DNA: TGTGCCAGCAGCCCTGAAGTCCGGTATGGCTACACCTTC. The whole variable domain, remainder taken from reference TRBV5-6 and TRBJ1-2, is DAGVTQSPTHLIKTRGQQVTLRCSPKSGHDTVSWYQQALGQGPQFIFQYYEEEERQRGNFPDRFSGHQFPNYSSELNVNALLLGDSALYLCASSPEVRYGYTFGSGTRLTVV.

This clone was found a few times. The CDR3 DNA reads as TGTGCCAGCAGCGTACGACAGAGTTATGGCTACACCTTC. This gives the protein CASSVRQSYGYTF. V is TRBV9 and J is TRBJ1-2; the D gene is possibly TRBD1 (5 bases). V lost 1 base and J lost 5, with 9 bases in between. The CDR3 has 13 amino acids. The germline gives CDR1 SGDLS, CDR2 YYNGEE.

CDR3 nucleotide sequence: TGTGCCAGCAGCCTCCACCAAGAGACCCAGTACTTC. Translated, it gives CASSLHQETQYF. V and J are TRBV13 and TRBJ2-7, with D hard to call. TRBJ2-5 explains the end of the DNA better; the J call may be wrong. CDR3 length: 12 residues. The germline V gene has CDR1 PRHDT and CDR2 FYEKMQ (reference sequence).

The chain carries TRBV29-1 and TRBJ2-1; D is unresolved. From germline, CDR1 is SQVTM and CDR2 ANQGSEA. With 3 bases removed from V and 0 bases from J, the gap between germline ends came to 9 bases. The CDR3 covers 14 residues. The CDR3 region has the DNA TGCAGCGTTGAGGGCGGAAACTCCTACAATGAGCAGTTCTTC. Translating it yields CSVEGGNSYNEQFF.

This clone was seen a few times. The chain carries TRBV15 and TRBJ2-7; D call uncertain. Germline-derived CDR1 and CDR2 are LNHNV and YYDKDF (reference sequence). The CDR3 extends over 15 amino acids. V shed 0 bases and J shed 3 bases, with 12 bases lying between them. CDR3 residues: CATSRELAANYEQYF. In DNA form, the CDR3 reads TGTGCCACCAGCAGAGAGTTGGCAGCAAACTACGAGCAGTACTTC.

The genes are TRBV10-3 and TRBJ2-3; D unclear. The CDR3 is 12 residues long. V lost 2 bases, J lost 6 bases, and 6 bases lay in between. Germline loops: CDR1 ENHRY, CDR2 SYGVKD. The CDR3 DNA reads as TGTGCCATCAGTGAGGAGGCGGATACGCAGTATTTT. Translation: CAISEEADTQYF.

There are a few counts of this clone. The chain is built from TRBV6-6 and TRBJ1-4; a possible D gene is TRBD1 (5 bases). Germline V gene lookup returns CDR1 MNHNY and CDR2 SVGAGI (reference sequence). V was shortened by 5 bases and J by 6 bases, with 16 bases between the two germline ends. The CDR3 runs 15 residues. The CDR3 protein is CASSNEGWAYEKLFF. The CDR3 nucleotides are TGTGCCAGCAGTAATGAGGGGTGGGCCTATGAAAAACTGTTTTTT.

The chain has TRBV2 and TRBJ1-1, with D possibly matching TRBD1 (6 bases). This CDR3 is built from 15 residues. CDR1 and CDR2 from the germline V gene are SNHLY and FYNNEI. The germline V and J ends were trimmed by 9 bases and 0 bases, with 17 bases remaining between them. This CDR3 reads CARTTGTGMNTEAFF. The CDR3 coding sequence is TGTGCCAGAACCACAGGGACCGGCATGAACACTGAAGCTTTCTTT.

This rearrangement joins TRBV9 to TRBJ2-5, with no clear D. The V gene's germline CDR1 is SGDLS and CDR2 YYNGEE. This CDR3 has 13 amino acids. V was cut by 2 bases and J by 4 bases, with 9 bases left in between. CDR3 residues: CASSVGLTETQYF. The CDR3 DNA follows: TGTGCCAGCAGCGTTGGCTTGACAGAGACCCAGTACTTC.

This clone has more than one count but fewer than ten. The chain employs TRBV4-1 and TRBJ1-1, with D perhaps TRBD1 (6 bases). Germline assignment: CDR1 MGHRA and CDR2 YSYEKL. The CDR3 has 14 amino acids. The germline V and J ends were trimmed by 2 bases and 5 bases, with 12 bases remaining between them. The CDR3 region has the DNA TGCGCCAGCAGCCAAACGGCAGGGACAACTGAAGCTTTCTTT. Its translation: CASSQTAGTTEAFF.

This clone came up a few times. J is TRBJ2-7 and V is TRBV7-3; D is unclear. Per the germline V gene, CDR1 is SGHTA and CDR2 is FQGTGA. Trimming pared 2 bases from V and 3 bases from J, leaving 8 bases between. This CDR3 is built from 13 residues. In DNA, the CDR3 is TGTGCCAGCAGCTTATATATTGGCTACGAGCAGTACTTC. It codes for CASSLYIGYEQYF.

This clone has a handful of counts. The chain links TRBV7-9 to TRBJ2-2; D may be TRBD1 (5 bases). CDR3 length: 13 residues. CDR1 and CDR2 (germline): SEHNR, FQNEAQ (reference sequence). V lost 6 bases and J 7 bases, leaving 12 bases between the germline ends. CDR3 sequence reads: CASSSRVNGELFF. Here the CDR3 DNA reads TGTGCCAGCAGTAGCAGGGTGAACGGGGAGCTGTTTTTT.

The CDR3 is CAWSGQGGNTIYF. The CDR3 DNA sequence: TGTGCCTGGAGCGGACAGGGCGGAAACACCATATATTTT. The gene calls are TRBV30 and TRBJ1-3, with 8 positions matching TRBD1. CDR1 is GTSNPN and CDR2 is SVGIG in the germline V gene (reference sequence). This CDR3 has 13 residues. The V gene end was trimmed by 3 bases and the J gene end by 4 bases; junction bases not matched to a gene: 2.

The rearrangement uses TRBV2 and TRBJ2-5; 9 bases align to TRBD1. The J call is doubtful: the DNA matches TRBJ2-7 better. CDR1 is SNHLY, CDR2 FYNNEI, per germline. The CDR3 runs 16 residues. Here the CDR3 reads CASSEASGQGRYEQYF. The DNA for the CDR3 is TGTGCCAGCAGTGAAGCGTCGGGACAGGGTAGATACGAGCAGTACTTC.